The clone carrying this TCR beta chain has a handful of counts. Its specificity is not known. Through a sample-barcoded 5' primer and a J-beta primer mix, a second PCR was run for 7 to 11 cycles. TCRdb reprocessed the 5' RACE reads with MiXCR, giving one entry per CDR3 protein. The table has about 1.7 million distinct CDR3 sequences, 28% seen once. This entry comes from a study of blood T cells in healthy people across ages. The germline V and J ends were trimmed by 0 bases and 4 bases, with 15 bases remaining between them. CDR3 length: 15 residues. Germline loops: CDR1 DFQATT, CDR2 SNEGSKA (reference sequence). Study outcomes and limitations: Unsorted PBMC input precluded a conclusive naive versus antigen-experienced comparison. Considered underestimates were the diversity estimates obtained from one million T cells.

Specimen: blood. This clonotype originated in a woman aged 25-40 years in good health. The chain is built from TRBV20-1 and TRBJ2-5; tentatively, D is TRBD1 or TRBD2 (6 bases each). CDR3 sequence reads: CSARDPGGESETQYF. CDR3 bases: TGCAGTGCTAGAGATCCCGGGGGCGAGTCAGAGACCCAGTACTTC.